The clone carrying this TCR beta chain was seen more than once but under ten times. The target antigen is unknown. The germline CDR1 and CDR2 sequences are MNHNS and SASEGT. V lost 2 bases and J lost 1, with 11 bases in between. The CDR3 length is 15 residues. It was with 60 Vbeta and 13 Jbeta primers that the PCR ran. TCRdb's copy holds only in-frame clones and misses some; the assay was immunoSEQ multiplex PCR. The table lists 150,000 or so clones, around 66% of them singletons, with 3% in the top ten. The source of the sample is a study of cytomegalovirus exposure and HLA in healthy donors. Study-level findings and limits: Some V segments (TRBV6-2 and TRBV6-3 among them) were excluded as indistinguishable. Later analysis indicated greater clonal expansion among HLA-associated TCR beta chains than among equally common other chains. Through in vitro validation, a few CMV-associated chains were shown to be specific for CMV antigens.

The chain is built from TRBV6-1 and TRBJ2-5; a weak D match, TRBD1 (5 bases). The sample consisted of PBMCs. The TCR originated in a woman between 25 and 40 years old in good health and CMV-seropositive. DNA of the CDR3: TGTGCCAGCAGTGAATGGGCCAGGGTCCAAGAGACCCAGTACTTC. This encodes CASSEWARVQETQYF.